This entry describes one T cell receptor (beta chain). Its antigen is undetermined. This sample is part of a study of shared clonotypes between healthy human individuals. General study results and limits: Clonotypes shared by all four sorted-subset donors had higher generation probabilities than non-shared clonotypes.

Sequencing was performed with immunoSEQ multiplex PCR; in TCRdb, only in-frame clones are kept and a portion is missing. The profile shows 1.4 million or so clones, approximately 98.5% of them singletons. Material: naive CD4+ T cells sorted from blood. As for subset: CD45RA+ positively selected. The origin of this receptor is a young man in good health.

The CDR3 coding sequence is TGCAGCGTGGAGCCAGTACAGGGGCCTCAAGAGACCCAGTACTTC. Its protein is CSVEPVQGPQETQYF. The V and J genes are TRBV29-1 and TRBJ2-5; 7 bases line up with TRBD1. Trimming at V came to 6 bases and at J to 2 bases, leaving 12 bases not matched to a gene. The CDR3 runs 15 residues. Germline V lookup: CDR1 SQVTM, CDR2 ANQGSEA.